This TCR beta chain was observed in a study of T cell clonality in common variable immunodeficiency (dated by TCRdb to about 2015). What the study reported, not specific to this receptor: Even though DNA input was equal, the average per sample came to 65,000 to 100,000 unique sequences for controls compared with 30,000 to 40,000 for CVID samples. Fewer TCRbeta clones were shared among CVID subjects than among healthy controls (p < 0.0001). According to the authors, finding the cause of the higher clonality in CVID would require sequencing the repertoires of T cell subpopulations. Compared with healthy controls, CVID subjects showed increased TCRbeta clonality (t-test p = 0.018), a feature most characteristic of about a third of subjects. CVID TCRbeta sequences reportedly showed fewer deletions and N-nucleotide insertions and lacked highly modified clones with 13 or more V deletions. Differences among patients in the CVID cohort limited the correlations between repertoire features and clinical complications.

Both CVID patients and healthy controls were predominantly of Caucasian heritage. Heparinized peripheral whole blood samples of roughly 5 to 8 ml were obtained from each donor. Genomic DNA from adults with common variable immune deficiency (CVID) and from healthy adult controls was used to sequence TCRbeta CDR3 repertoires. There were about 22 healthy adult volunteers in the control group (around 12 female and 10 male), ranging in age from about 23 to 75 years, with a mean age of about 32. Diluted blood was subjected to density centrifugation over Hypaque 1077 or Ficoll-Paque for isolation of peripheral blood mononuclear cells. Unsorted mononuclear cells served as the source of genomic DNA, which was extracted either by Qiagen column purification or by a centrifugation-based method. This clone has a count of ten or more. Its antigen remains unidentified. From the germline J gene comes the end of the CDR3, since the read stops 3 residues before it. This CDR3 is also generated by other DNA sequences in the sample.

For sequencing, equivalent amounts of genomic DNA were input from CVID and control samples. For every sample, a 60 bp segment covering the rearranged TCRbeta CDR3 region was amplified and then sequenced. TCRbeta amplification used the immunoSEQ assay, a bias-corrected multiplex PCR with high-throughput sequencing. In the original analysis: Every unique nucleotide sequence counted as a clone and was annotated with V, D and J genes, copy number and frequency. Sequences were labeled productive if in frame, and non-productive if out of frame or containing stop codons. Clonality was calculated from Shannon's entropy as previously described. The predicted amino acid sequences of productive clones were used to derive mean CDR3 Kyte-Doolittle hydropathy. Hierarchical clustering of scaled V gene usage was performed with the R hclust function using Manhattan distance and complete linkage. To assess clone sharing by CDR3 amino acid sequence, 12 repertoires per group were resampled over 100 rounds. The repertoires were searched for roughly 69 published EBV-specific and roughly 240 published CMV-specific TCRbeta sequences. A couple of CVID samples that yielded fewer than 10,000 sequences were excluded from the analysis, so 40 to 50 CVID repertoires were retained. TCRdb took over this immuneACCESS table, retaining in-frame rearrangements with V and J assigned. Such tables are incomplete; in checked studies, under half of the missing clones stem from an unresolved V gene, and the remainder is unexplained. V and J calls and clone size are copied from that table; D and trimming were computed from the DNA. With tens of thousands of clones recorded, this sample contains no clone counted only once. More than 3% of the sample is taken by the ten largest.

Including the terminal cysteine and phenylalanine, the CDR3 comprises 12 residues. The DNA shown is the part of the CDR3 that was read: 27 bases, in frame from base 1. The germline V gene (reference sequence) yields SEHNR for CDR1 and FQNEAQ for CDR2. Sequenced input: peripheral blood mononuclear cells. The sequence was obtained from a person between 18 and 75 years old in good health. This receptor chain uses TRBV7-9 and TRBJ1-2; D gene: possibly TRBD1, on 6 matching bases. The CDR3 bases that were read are TGTGCCAGCAGCTTACAGGGGTTGAGC. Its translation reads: CASSLQGLS. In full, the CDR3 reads CASSLQGLSYTF.